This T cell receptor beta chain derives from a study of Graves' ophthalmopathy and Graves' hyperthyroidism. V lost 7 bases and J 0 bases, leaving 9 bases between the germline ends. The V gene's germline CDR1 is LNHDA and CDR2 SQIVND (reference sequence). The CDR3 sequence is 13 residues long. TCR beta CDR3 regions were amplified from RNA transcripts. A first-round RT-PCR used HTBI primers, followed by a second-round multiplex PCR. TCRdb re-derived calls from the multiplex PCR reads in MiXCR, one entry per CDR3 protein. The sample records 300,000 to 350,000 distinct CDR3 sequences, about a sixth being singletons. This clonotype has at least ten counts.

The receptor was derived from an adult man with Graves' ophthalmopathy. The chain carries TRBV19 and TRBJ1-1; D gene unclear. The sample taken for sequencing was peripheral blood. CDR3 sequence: CASNRVLNTEAFF. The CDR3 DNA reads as TGTGCCAGTAACCGGGTACTGAACACTGAAGCTTTCTTT.